Listed below are T cell receptor beta chains from one sample, sequenced in a study of patients and donors after allogeneic stem cell transplantation. TCRdb used MiXCR to reprocess the RT-PCR reads, holding one entry per CDR3 protein. The repertoire has 70,000 to 100,000 distinct CDR3 sequences, 5% of them found once; the top ten carry 2.6%. Sequenced sample: blood, either unsorted or a sorted T cell fraction (not recorded which). The receptor source for this set is a human donor who was either an allogeneic HSCT recipient or a stem cell or donor lymphocyte infusion donor (not recorded which). It is not recorded whose cells these are; they may come from a transplant donor. Each CDR3 is given with its conserved first and last residue. The order of the fields is D gene, J gene, clone size, V gene, CDR3 DNA, CDR3 protein. D genes are given only for firm matches. Size tells how often a clone was seen (once, few, many) or the class of an expanded clone, and some rows leave it out.

D: -; J: TRBJ1-3; size: many; V: TRBV12-3/TRBV12-4; DNA: TGTGCCAGCAGTTTAGGGGTCAACACCATATATTTT; CDR3: CASSLGVNTIYF
D: -; J: TRBJ1-2; size: -; V: TRBV6-1; DNA: TGTGCCAGCAGCCCGCTCCTGACGGGGGCCCTAGATGGCTACACCTTC; CDR3: CASSPLLTGALDGYTF
D: TRBD2; J: TRBJ2-1; size: many; V: TRBV20-1; DNA: TGCAGTGCTAGTTGGATCGGTAGCGGGGGGGGGAATGAGCAGTTCTTC; CDR3: CSASWIGSGGGNEQFF
D: TRBD1; J: TRBJ2-7; size: medium-sized; V: TRBV6-1; DNA: TGTGCCAGCACCCTGGACAGGGGGCTGTACGAGCAGTACTTC; CDR3: CASTLDRGLYEQYF
D: -; J: TRBJ2-3; size: many; V: TRBV4-1; DNA: TGCGCCAGCAGCCGCGGGGGCGCCGTCCGCACAGATACGCAGTATTTT; CDR3: CASSRGGAVRTDTQYF
D: -; J: TRBJ2-1; size: few; V: TRBV3-1; DNA: TGTGCCAGCAGCCAAGGGGTCCAGGCTTCTCAGTTCTTC; CDR3: CASSQGVQASQFF
D: -; J: TRBJ1-1; size: -; V: TRBV30; DNA: TGTGCCTGGAGGACTATGAGGTTAAGTACTGAAGCTTTCTTT; CDR3: CAWRTMRLSTEAFF
D: -; J: TRBJ2-3; size: few; V: TRBV18; DNA: TGTGCCAGCTCTGTTGATGGGGCGGGCACAGATACGCAGTATTTT; CDR3: CASSVDGAGTDTQYF
D: -; J: TRBJ2-1; size: many; V: TRBV20-1; DNA: TGCAGTGCTCCCCCCCCGGACAGACCCGGATACCGAGAGCAGTTCTTC; CDR3: CSAPPPDRPGYREQFF
D: TRBD2; J: TRBJ2-3; size: many; V: TRBV20-1; DNA: TGCAGTGCTCTCCGATCTAGCGGGGGATTCACAGATACGCAGTATTTT; CDR3: CSALRSSGGFTDTQYF
D: -; J: TRBJ1-1; size: few; V: TRBV6-6; DNA: TGTGCCAGCAGTTACAGCGGTATCACTGAAGCTTTCTTT; CDR3: CASSYSGITEAFF
D: TRBD2; J: TRBJ2-2; size: -; V: TRBV11-3; DNA: TGTGCCAGCAGCTTGAAGCGGGGGGCCTACACCGGGGAGCTGTTTTTT; CDR3: CASSLKRGAYTGELFF
D: -; J: TRBJ2-1; size: many; V: TRBV29-1; DNA: TGCAGCGTTCGGATATTTAGCTCCTACAATGAGCAGTTCTTC; CDR3: CSVRIFSSYNEQFF
D: TRBD2; J: TRBJ2-7; size: -; V: TRBV5-8; DNA: TGTGCCAGCAGCTTGGTCCCCAGCGGGAGGAGCTCCTACGAGCAGTACTTC; CDR3: CASSLVPSGRSSYEQYF
D: TRBD1; J: TRBJ1-1; size: once; V: TRBV28; DNA: TGTGCCAGCAGTCAGGACAGGGGGGGAGGTCATGAAGCTTTCTTT; CDR3: CASSQDRGGGHEAFF
D: TRBD1; J: TRBJ2-3; size: many; V: TRBV2; DNA: TGTGCCAGCAGTGGCGACAGGGGTTTGAGAGATACGCAGTATTTT; CDR3: CASSGDRGLRDTQYF
D: -; J: TRBJ2-3; size: many; V: TRBV20-1; DNA: TGCAGTGCCGTCCCCGGGGGGCGGAGCACAGATACGCAGTATTTT; CDR3: CSAVPGGRSTDTQYF
D: TRBD1; J: TRBJ1-5; size: many; V: TRBV5-1; DNA: TGCGCCAGCAGCTCCGGACAGGTGGATCAGCCCCAGCATTTT; CDR3: CASSSGQVDQPQHF
D: TRBD1; J: TRBJ2-7; size: many; V: TRBV5-1; DNA: TGCGCCAGCAGCCAGACAGGGTTGGAATCCTACGAGCAGTACTTC; CDR3: CASSQTGLESYEQYF
D: -; J: TRBJ2-2; size: few; V: TRBV4-1; DNA: TGCGCCAGCAGCCAAGAGTCGGGAGCGAACACCGGGGAGCTGTTTTTT; CDR3: CASSQESGANTGELFF
D: -; J: TRBJ2-1; size: many; V: TRBV12-3/TRBV12-4; DNA: TGTGCCAGTTCTCTTAGGGGGGGACCTGGCTCCTACAATGAGCAGTTCTTC; CDR3: CASSLRGGPGSYNEQFF
D: -; J: TRBJ2-7; size: many; V: TRBV20-1; DNA: TGCAGTGCTAGAGCCCCCGGGAGATACTACGAGCAGTACTTC; CDR3: CSARAPGRYYEQYF
D: -; J: TRBJ2-1; size: many; V: TRBV7-3; DNA: TGTGCCAGCAGCATCCTAGGGCCGAATGAGCAGTTCTTC; CDR3: CASSILGPNEQFF
D: -; J: TRBJ2-3; size: -; V: TRBV27; DNA: TGTGCCAGCAGTTTCGGATTGGGAGACACAGATACGCAGTATTTT; CDR3: CASSFGLGDTDTQYF